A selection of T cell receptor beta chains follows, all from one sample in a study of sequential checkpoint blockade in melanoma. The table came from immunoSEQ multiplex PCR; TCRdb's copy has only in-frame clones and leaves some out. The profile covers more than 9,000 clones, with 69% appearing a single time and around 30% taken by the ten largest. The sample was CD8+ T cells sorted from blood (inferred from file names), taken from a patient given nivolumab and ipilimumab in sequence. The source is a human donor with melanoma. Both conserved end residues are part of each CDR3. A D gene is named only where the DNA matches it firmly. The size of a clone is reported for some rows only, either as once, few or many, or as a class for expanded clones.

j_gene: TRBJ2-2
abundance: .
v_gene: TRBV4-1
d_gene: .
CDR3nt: TGCGCCAGCAGCCAAGTTAGGGGGGGCACCGGGGAGCTGTTTTTT
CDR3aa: CASSQVRGGTGELFF

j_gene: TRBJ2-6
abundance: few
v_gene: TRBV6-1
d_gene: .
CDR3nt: TGTGCCAGCAGCGGACAACCTTCTGGGGCCAACGTCCTGACTTTC
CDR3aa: CASSGQPSGANVLTF

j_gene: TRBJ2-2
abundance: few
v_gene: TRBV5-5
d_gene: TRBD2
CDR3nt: TGTGCCAGCAGCTTGGGACTAGCGGGAGTGCTTACCGGGGAGCTGTTTTTT
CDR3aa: CASSLGLAGVLTGELFF

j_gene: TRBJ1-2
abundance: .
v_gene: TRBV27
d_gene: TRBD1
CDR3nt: TGTGCCAGCAGTTTTAGCAGGGGGCTTTCCGGCTACACCTTC
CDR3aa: CASSFSRGLSGYTF

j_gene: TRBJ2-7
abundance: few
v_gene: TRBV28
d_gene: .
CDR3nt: TGTGCCAGCAGTTTCTGGGCTGTCTCCTACGAGCAGTACTTC
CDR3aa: CASSFWAVSYEQYF

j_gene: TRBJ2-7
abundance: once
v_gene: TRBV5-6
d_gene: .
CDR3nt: TGTGCCAGCAGCTTGGCCGCGGTTGAGCAGTACTTC
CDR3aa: CASSLAAVEQYF

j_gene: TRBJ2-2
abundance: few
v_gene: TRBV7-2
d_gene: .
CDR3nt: TGTGCCAGCAGCCAAGGGTTTGCTAGCGAACCGAACACCGGGGAGCTGTTTTTT
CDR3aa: CASSQGFASEPNTGELFF

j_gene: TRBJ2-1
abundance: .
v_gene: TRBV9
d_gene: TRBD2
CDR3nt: TGTGCCAGCAGCGGACTAGCGGCCCCGCGGAGTGAGCAGTTCTTC
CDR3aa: CASSGLAAPRSEQFF

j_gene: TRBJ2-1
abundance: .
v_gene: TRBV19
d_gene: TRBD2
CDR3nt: TGTGCCAGTAGCCTGACTAGCGGGCGCACCTACAATGAGCAGTTCTTC
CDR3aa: CASSLTSGRTYNEQFF

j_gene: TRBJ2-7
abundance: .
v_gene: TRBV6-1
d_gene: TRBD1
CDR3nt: TGTGCCAGCAGTGAATGGGGACAGGGGTCCTCCTACGAGCAGTACTTC
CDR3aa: CASSEWGQGSSYEQYF

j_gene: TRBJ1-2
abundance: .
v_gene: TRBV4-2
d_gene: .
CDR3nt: TGTGCCAGCAGCTCTCTTGGTGTAGACGGGTATGGCTACACCTTC
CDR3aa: CASSSLGVDGYGYTF

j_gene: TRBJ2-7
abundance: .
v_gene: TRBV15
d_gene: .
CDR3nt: TGTGCCACCAGCATTACCGGGACATCCCACTACGAGCAGTACTTC
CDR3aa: CATSITGTSHYEQYF

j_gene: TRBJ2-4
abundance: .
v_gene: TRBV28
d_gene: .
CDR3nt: TGTGCCAGCACCCTGGGCCCGGAAAACATTCAGTACTTC
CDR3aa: CASTLGPENIQYF

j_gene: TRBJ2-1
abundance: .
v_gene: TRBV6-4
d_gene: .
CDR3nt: TGTGCCAGCAGTGTCCACGACAGAGCTAATGAGCAGTTCTTC
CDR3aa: CASSVHDRANEQFF

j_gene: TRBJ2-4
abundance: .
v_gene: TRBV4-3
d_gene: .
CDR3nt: TGCGCCAGCAGCCAAGATCGGGGTGCGGACATTCAGTACTTC
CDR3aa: CASSQDRGADIQYF

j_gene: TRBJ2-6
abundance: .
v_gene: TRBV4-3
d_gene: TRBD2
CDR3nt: TGCGCCAGCAGCCAAGATCCTGGAGCGGGGGCCCTCTCTGGGGCCAACGTCCTGACTTTC
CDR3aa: CASSQDPGAGALSGANVLTF

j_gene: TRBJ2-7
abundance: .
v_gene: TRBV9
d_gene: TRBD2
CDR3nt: TGTGCCAGCAGCGTAGCGGGGGGAACCTACGAGCAGTACTTC
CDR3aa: CASSVAGGTYEQYF

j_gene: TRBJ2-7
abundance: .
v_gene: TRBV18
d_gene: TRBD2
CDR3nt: TGTGCCAGCTCAAGGACTAGCGGGTCCAGAGTCGAGCAGTACTTC
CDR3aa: CASSRTSGSRVEQYF

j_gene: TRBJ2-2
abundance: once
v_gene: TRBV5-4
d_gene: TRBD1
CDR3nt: TGTGCCAGCAGCCAGGGCCCAGGGGGCGAGGACGGGGAGCTGTTTTTT
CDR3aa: CASSQGPGGEDGELFF

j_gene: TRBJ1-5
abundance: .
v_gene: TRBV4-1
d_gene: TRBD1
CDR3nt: TGCGCCAGCAGCCAGCGAGGGGGCCAGCCCCAGCATTTT
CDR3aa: CASSQRGGQPQHF

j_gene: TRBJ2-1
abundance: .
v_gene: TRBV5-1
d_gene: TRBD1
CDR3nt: TGCGCCAGCAGCTTGGGGGACAGGTACAATGAGCAGTTCTTC
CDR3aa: CASSLGDRYNEQFF

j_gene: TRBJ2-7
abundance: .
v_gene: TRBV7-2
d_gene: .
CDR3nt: TGTGCCAGCAGCTGGGGGGGGGCACCATCCTACGAGCAGTACTTC
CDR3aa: CASSWGGAPSYEQYF

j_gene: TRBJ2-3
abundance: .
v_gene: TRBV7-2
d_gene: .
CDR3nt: TGTGCCAGCAGCCGGGGGGCCCGGGGGGCCTACACAGATACGCAGTATTTT
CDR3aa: CASSRGARGAYTDTQYF

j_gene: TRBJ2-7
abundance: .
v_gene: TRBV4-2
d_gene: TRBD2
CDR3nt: TGTGCCAGCAGCCAAGTCGGGGGGGGGTACGAGCAGTACTTC
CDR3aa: CASSQVGGGYEQYF

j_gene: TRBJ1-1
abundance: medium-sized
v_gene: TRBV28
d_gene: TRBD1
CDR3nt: TGTGCCAGCAGTAGACAGGGGGCGCGAGTGTTAGGCACTGAAGCTTTCTTT
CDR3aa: CASSRQGARVLGTEAFF